The TCR beta chain described here comes from a study of CD8+CD57+ T cells in acquired aplastic anemia. V was shortened by 5 bases and J by 0 bases, with 16 bases between the two germline ends. This CDR3 contains 17 residues. CDR1 and CDR2 (germline): LNHDA, SQIVND (reference sequence). This clonotype has at least ten counts. Its antigen remains unknown. The sequenced patients had an expansion of CD8+CD57+ cells seen by flow cytometry. Diagnosis of severe acquired aplastic anemia applied to all patients. General study points: It was found that approximately 29 CD8+ CDR3 sequences were shared between patients and controls.

The use of genomic DNA as template underpinned the TCR beta VDJ and CDR3 profiling. Each CDR3 protein is one row after TCRdb ran MiXCR on the reads. The sample lists roughly 170,000 distinct CDR3 sequences, about 44% occurring once. Sequencing was done on a sample of sorted CD4+, CD8+, or CD8+CD57+ T cells (not recorded which) from PBMCs. The chain uses TRBV19 and TRBJ1-4; D may be TRBD1 (5 bases). The receptor was isolated from a human donor with aplastic anemia. DNA of the CDR3: TGTGCCAGTAGTCCTCGGGACCGACGTACAACTAATGAAAAACTGTTTTTT. Protein sequence: CASSPRDRRTTNEKLFF.